What follows are 20 T cell receptor beta chains derived from one specimen sequenced in a study of identical twins. TCRdb used MiXCR to reprocess the 5' RACE reads, holding one entry per CDR3 protein. The sample yields approximately 700,000 distinct CDR3 sequences, roughly 18% seen once. This sample was also put to use in a study of T cells expressing NK-cell markers.

The sequenced sample was PBMCs. Receptors originate from a young woman in good health.

The J gene is TRBJ2-7, the V gene TRBV6-5; D gene ambiguous. This CDR3 is built from 13 residues. The V end was cut by 2 bases, the J end by 4 bases, with 9 bases between. CDR1 MNHEY and CDR2 SVGAGI come from the germline V gene. The CDR3 DNA sequence: TGTGCCAGCAGTTACGACGTAGATTACGAGCAGTACTTC. Translating it yields CASSYDVDYEQYF.

This chain uses TRBV4-2 with TRBJ2-3, with D possibly TRBD2 on 5 matching bases. V was clipped by 0 bases and J by 1 base, with 8 bases between them. Per the germline V gene, CDR1 is LGHNA and CDR2 is YNFKEQ. The CDR3 spans 15 residues. Here the CDR3 DNA reads TGTGCCAGCAGCCAAGAAAAAGCGGGCACAGATACGCAGTATTTT. Translation gives CASSQEKAGTDTQYF.

V is TRBV5-1 and J is TRBJ2-5; the match to TRBD2 covers 16 bases. J gave up 5 bases and V 3 bases, and 4 bases lay outside the gene matches. The CDR3 loop spans 16 amino acids. Germline CDR1 and CDR2: SGHRS and YFSETQ. CDR3 sequence reads: CASSYGTSGRGETQYF. The CDR3 nucleotides read TGCGCCAGCAGCTACGGGACTAGCGGGAGGGGGGAGACCCAGTACTTC.

There are a few counts of this clonotype. V gene TRBV5-1 combines with J gene TRBJ2-3; 9 bases are a match to TRBD2. V gave up 8 bases and J gave up 0 bases; unmatched junction bases: 7. Germline CDR1 reads SGHRS; CDR2 reads YFSETQ. The CDR3 is 15 amino acids. CDR3 DNA: TGCGCCAGTAGCGGGGGTGAAACTAGCACAGATACGCAGTATTTT. Protein sequence: CASSGGETSTDTQYF.

The genes are TRBV12-3 or TRBV12-4 and TRBJ2-3, with 7 bases matching TRBD2. The CDR3 runs to 16 residues. The trim removed 6 bases at V and 1 base at J, leaving 10 bases unmatched. The CDR3 protein is CASSPFAGAGTDTQYF. CDR3 DNA sequence: TGTGCCAGCAGCCCCTTTGCGGGAGCGGGCACAGATACGCAGTATTTT.

This clonotype was seen ten or more times. The CDR3 protein is CASSEDWGNTEAFF. CDR3 nucleotides: TGTGCCAGCAGTGAAGATTGGGGGAACACTGAAGCTTTCTTT. This sequence joins TRBV6-1 and TRBJ1-1; D remains ambiguous. Trimming cost V 1 base and J 1 base, with 7 bases left between them. Germline V gives CDR1 MNHNS, CDR2 SASEGT. The CDR3 length is 14 residues.

The chain links TRBV20-1 to TRBJ2-2, with D perhaps being TRBD1 or TRBD2 (5 bases each). The CDR3 extends over 13 amino acids. Trimming cost V 6 bases and J 6 bases, with 14 bases left between them. Germline CDR1 is DFQATT and CDR2 is SNEGSKA (reference sequence). The CDR3 DNA sequence: TGCAGTGCCCTCTCAGGGAGTGCCGGGGAGCTGTTTTTT. Encoded protein: CSALSGSAGELFF.

Of note for this clonotype: Being one base from a much bigger clone, this may be a read error. The CDR3 bases are TGTGCCAGCAGGACTAGCGGGCGCACCGGGGAGCTGTTTTTT. It encodes CASRTSGRTGELFF. V and J are TRBV9 and TRBJ2-2, with 10 positions matching TRBD2. V lost 5 bases and J lost 4; bases outside the gene matches: 2. The CDR3 sequence is 14 residues long. Germline V lookup: CDR1 SGDLS, CDR2 YYNGEE.

This clonotype has at least ten counts. CDR3 region: CASSPGLRNTEAFF. The CDR3 coding sequence is TGTGCCAGCAGTCCGGGCCTGAGGAACACTGAAGCTTTCTTT. The rearrangement uses TRBV27 and TRBJ1-1; D gene ambiguous. Looked up from germline, CDR1 is MNHEY and CDR2 is SMNVEV (reference sequence). V gave up 5 bases and J gave up 1 base, with 11 bases separating them. The length of the CDR3 is 14 residues.

This clonotype was detected only once. The genes are TRBV11-2 and TRBJ2-2, with TRBD2 matching over 9 bases. Germline CDR1 is SGHAT and CDR2 is FQNNGV. CDR3 length equals 20 residues. Trimming at V came to 1 base and at J to 5 bases, leaving 17 bases not matched to a gene. CDR3 in amino acids: CASSLGPAGSGRRGTGELFF. The CDR3, as DNA: TGTGCCAGCAGCTTAGGCCCGGCGGGTAGCGGGAGACGAGGAACCGGGGAGCTGTTTTTT.

The V gene is TRBV6-2 or TRBV6-3, the J gene TRBJ2-7; D gene uncertain. CDR3 length: 11 amino acids. V lost 8 bases, J lost 7 bases, and 12 bases lay in between. In germline, CDR1 is MNHEY, CDR2 SVGEGT. For the CDR3, the DNA is TGTGCCAGCTCTAGGATCGGAGAGCAGTACTTC. Amino acids: CASSRIGEQYF.

The chain is built from TRBV20-1 and TRBJ2-7; possible D gene TRBD1, 6 bases. Germline lookup yields CDR1 DFQATT and CDR2 SNEGSKA (reference sequence). The CDR3 runs 14 residues. The germline V and J ends were trimmed by 0 bases and 5 bases, with 14 bases remaining between them. This chain's CDR3 is CSARDIQGVHEQYF. The CDR3, as DNA: TGCAGTGCTAGAGATATACAGGGTGTCCACGAGCAGTACTTC.

This clonotype was recorded a few times. The chain links TRBV6-2 or TRBV6-3 to TRBJ2-1; 8 nucleotides line up with TRBD2. The V gene's germline CDR1 is MNHEY and CDR2 SVGEGT. J lost 5 bases, V lost 2 bases, and 2 bases had no gene match. This CDR3 region has 14 residues. In DNA, the CDR3 is TGTGCCAGCAGTTACGGGACTAGAGACAATGAGCAGTTCTTC. It is translated as CASSYGTRDNEQFF.

V gene TRBV7-9 combines with J gene TRBJ2-7; the D gene is possibly TRBD2 (6 bases). This CDR3 contains 15 residues. CDR1 is SEHNR and CDR2 is FQNEAQ in the germline V gene (reference sequence). V dropped 5 bases and J dropped 3 bases, with 17 bases sitting between them. CDR3 nucleotides: TGTGCCAGCAGCCGCCGGGACTCCCCGGACTACGAGCAGTACTTC. Translated, it gives CASSRRDSPDYEQYF.

This clonotype was seen a handful of times. The chain links TRBV20-1 to TRBJ1-3; D is undetermined. CDR1 DFQATT and CDR2 SNEGSKA come from the germline V gene (reference sequence). The CDR3 runs 13 residues. Between the trimmed V and J ends, which lost 5 bases and 3 bases, there was a span of 11 bases. In DNA, the CDR3 is TGCAGTGCTGTCAGCCCCCATGGAAACACCATATATTTT. It yields the protein CSAVSPHGNTIYF.

Ten or more counts support this clonotype. This sequence joins TRBV12-3 or TRBV12-4 and TRBJ1-5; D not certain. The CDR3 extends over 12 amino acids. V lost 9 bases and J lost 0, with 6 bases in between. CDR3 sequence reads: CASTGSNQPQHF. As DNA, the CDR3 is TGTGCCAGTACGGGTAGCAATCAGCCCCAGCATTTT.

The rearrangement joins TRBV11-2 to TRBJ2-7; either TRBD1 or TRBD2 may supply D (6 bases each). V was pared by 6 bases and J by 3 bases, with 12 bases between. The CDR3 has 13 amino acids. Germline CDR1 reads SGHAT; CDR2 reads FQNNGV. CDR3 in DNA: TGTGCCAGCAGGGACGGGGGCTTCTACGAGCAGTACTTC. Translated, it gives CASRDGGFYEQYF.

This clonotype was counted ten times or more. CDR3 DNA: TGTGCCAGCAGCCTTAGCGGGGCCTCCTACAATGAGCAGTTCTTC. Translated, it gives CASSLSGASYNEQFF. The chain joins TRBV7-3 to TRBJ2-1, with TRBD2 matching over 8 bases. The CDR3 is 15 amino acids. V lost 5 bases to trimming and J lost 0 bases; unmatched junction nucleotides: 3. Germline CDR1 is SGHTA and CDR2 is FQGTGA.

The V and J genes are TRBV12-3 or TRBV12-4 and TRBJ1-5; D ambiguous. V was cut by 3 bases and J by 5 bases, with 11 bases left in between. The CDR3 extends over 14 amino acids. CDR3 residues: CASSLRWAHQPQHF. CDR3 nucleotides: TGTGCCAGCAGTTTGCGGTGGGCTCATCAGCCCCAGCATTTT.

This clonotype was counted only a few times. The junction does not match germline at one end; this may be a read error. The chain combines TRBV15 with TRBJ2-7; D possibly corresponds to TRBD2 (6 bases). CDR3 size: 15 residues. Germline CDR1 reads LNHNV; CDR2 reads YYDKDF (reference sequence). CDR3: CATRRAGHSAYEQYF. CDR3 nucleotide sequence: TGTGCCACCAGGAGAGCGGGCCATTCCGCCTACGAGCAGTACTTC.